The source of this TCR beta chain is a study of blood T cells in healthy people across ages. Notes on the study in general: Unknown donor CMV status possibly confounded expanded clonotype changes.

Alongside a J-beta primer mix, a sample-barcoded 5' primer served in a second PCR lasting about 7 to 11 cycles. Every sample produced at least 3 million CDR3-containing paired-end reads. MiXCR, run by TCRdb on the 5' RACE reads, gives a single entry per CDR3 protein. The sample includes approximately 1.5 million distinct CDR3 sequences, about 35% seen only once; the top ten take approximately 11%. This clonotype turned up a few times. Its antigen is as yet unknown. Ranging in age from about 6 to 95, the donors were healthy Caucasian individuals from Russia. The V gene end was trimmed by 5 bases and the J gene end by 2 bases; junction bases not matched to a gene: 13. The CDR3 is made up of 17 amino acids.

The chain links TRBV12-3 or TRBV12-4 to TRBJ2-5; 8 nucleotides align to TRBD2. The sequencing input was blood. The TCR comes from a woman in her thirties in good health. The CDR3 DNA is TGTGCCAGCAGTCCCCCCCTAGCGGGCGCTCCTCAAGAGACCCAGTACTTC. It encodes CASSPPLAGAPQETQYF.